There are many counts of the clone carrying this TCR beta chain. Its antigen is as yet unknown. These data come from a study of human T cells and chemical hapten exposure. Study-level points and caveats: The number of TCRs over 1 in 1000 frequency stayed unchanged after DPC. There were significantly more large CDR3 similarity clusters among expanded TCRs than among controls.

TCRdb passed the RACE reads through MiXCR, listing each CDR3 protein once. Seen here are 180,000 or so distinct CDR3 sequences, approximately 15% observed once, and the top ten hold approximately 1.5%. Time point of the sample: patch test 1, 2 weeks after DPC sensitization. Treatment defined: therapeutic diphenylcyclopropenone sensitization with weekly scalp DPC. Patients had alopecia, were aged 18 to 70, and were not pregnant. Unfractionated whole blood was the source of the extracted total RNA. The germline V gene encodes CDR1 MDHEN and CDR2 SYDVKM. This CDR3 is built from 14 residues. Trimming stripped 6 bases from V and 4 bases from J, with 12 bases between.

The sequence was collected from a woman in her thirties with alopecia areata. Some clones in this sample may be carry-over from other donors' samples. This sequence joins TRBV28 and TRBJ1-4; tentative D call: TRBD1 (6 bases). The specimen comprised whole blood, sampled in connection with sensitization to the hapten diphenylcyclopropenone (DPC). CDR3 residues: CASRGAGVNEKLFF. CDR3 nucleotides: TGTGCCAGCAGGGGGGCAGGGGTTAATGAAAAACTGTTTTTT.